The 25 T cell receptor beta chains reported below all come from one sample, sequenced in a study of blood T cell repertoires in COVID-19. Repertoires were generated with immunoSEQ multiplex PCR, while TCRdb's copy carries only in-frame clones and drops some. The table shows over 400,000 clones, with 70% to 90% occurring only once. The sample taken for sequencing was peripheral blood. The receptor set was obtained from a human donor in a cohort sampled during active COVID-19.

Only one count was recorded for this clone. The rearrangement uses TRBV30 and TRBJ2-1, with a tentative D call TRBD2 (6 bases). CDR3 length equals 11 residues. Germline CDR1 is GTSNPN and CDR2 is SVGIG (reference sequence). The V gene lost 5 bases and the J gene lost 10 bases, with 12 bases spanning the gap. This CDR3 reads CAWDWRGEQFF. The CDR3 DNA sequence: TGTGCCTGGGATTGGCGGGGAGAGCAGTTCTTC.

The genes are TRBV7-2 and TRBJ2-5; 8 bases are shared with TRBD2. J gave up 4 bases and V 2 bases, and 6 bases lay outside the gene matches. In germline, CDR1 is SGHTA, CDR2 FQGNSA. The CDR3 has 15 amino acids. The DNA of the CDR3 is TGTGCCAGCAGCTTAAGGCTCCGGGAGGGAGAGACCCAGTACTTC. This gives the protein CASSLRLREGETQYF. Full variable domain (rest looked up from reference TRBV7-2 and TRBJ2-5): GAGVSQSPSNKVTEKGKDVELRCDPISGHTALYWYRQSLGQGLEFLIYFQGNSAPDKSGLPSDRFSAERTGGSVSTLTIQRTQQEDSAVYLCASSLRLREGETQYFGPGTRLLVL.

The V call is TRBV4-3, the J call TRBJ1-5; D not certain. This CDR3 has 15 amino acids. Trimming cost V 0 bases and J 0 bases, with 6 bases left between them. Germline CDR1 and CDR2: LGHNA and YSLEER. CDR3 DNA sequence: TGCGCCAGCAGCCAAGATGAGGGTAGCAATCAGCCCCAGCATTTT. This codes for CASSQDEGSNQPQHF.

The CDR3 DNA reads as TGTGCCAGCACCCCCGGGGGGGCGGCAGATACGCAGTATTTT. Amino acids: CASTPGGAADTQYF. This chain connects TRBV3-1 (or the pseudogene TRBV3-2) to TRBJ2-3; 8 nucleotides line up with TRBD2. CDR1 is LGHDT and CDR2 is YNNKEL in the germline V gene (reference sequence). The CDR3 spans 14 residues. V lost 7 bases and J lost 4; bases outside the gene matches: 7.

This chain connects TRBV9 to TRBJ1-4, with no clear D. CDR1 is SGDLS, CDR2 YYNGEE, per germline. This CDR3 comprises 15 residues. Trimming cost V 3 bases and J 4 bases, with 13 bases left between them. The CDR3 DNA reads TGTGCCAGCAGCGGGAAGGGCGGGTTTAATGAAAAACTGTTTTTT. This translates into CASSGKGGFNEKLFF.

This chain connects TRBV9 to TRBJ1-1; the D is unclear. The ends were cut back, 6 bases at V and 4 bases at J, with 13 bases in the middle. This CDR3 is 13 amino acids long. The germline gives CDR1 SGDLS, CDR2 YYNGEE. The CDR3 DNA follows: TGTGCCAGCACGCGTCTCCAGGCCACTGAAGCTTTCTTT. Amino acids: CASTRLQATEAFF.

The chain employs TRBV11-2 and TRBJ1-2, with TRBD1 matching 8 bases. J lost 4 bases, V lost 6 bases, and 7 bases had no gene match. CDR3 length: 14 residues. Germline V gene data show CDR1 as SGHAT and CDR2 as FQNNGV. The CDR3 here is CASRDPGQVYGYTF. CDR3 nucleotide sequence: TGTGCCAGCAGGGATCCGGGACAGGTCTATGGCTACACCTTC.

There are many counts of this clone. The V gene is TRBV27, the J gene TRBJ1-2; TRBD1 is a possible D gene (5 bases). V dropped 0 bases and J dropped 4 bases, with 15 bases sitting between them. Germline V gives CDR1 MNHEY, CDR2 SMNVEV (reference sequence). This CDR3 has 16 amino acids. The CDR3 DNA follows: TGTGCCAGCAGTTTATCGCGCCAGGGAATAACCTATGGCTACACCTTC. Its translation is CASSLSRQGITYGYTF.

This sequence joins TRBV27 and TRBJ2-7, with a possible D match to TRBD1 (5 bases). Germline V gene lookup returns CDR1 MNHEY and CDR2 SMNVEV (reference sequence). Trimming cost V 5 bases and J 2 bases, with 13 bases left between them. The CDR3 is 14 residues long. The CDR3 DNA reads as TGTGCCAGCAGTCCCCGGTTGGGGCCCTACGAGCAGTACTTC. Residues: CASSPRLGPYEQYF.

The rearrangement joins TRBV30 to TRBJ2-7; D unresolved. The CDR3 runs to 13 residues. The ends were cut back, 5 bases at V and 1 base at J, with 12 bases in the middle. The V gene's germline CDR1 is GTSNPN and CDR2 SVGIG (reference sequence). The CDR3 sequence is CAWSPSASYEQYF. DNA for the CDR3: TGTGCCTGGTCCCCCTCAGCGTCCTACGAGCAGTACTTC.

The chain employs TRBV9 and TRBJ2-1; TRBD2 aligns across 8 bases. Germline assignment: CDR1 SGDLS and CDR2 YYNGEE. The V segment lost 3 bases and the J segment 5 bases; nucleotides outside the gene matches: 7. The CDR3 loop spans 15 amino acids. The CDR3 bases are TGTGCCAGCAGCGCTCGGCGGGGGGCCGACAATGAGCAGTTCTTC. Residues: CASSARRGADNEQFF. Full variable domain (rest looked up from reference TRBV9 and TRBJ2-1): DSGVTQTPKHLITATGQRVTLRCSPRSGDLSVYWYQQSLDQGLQFLIQYYNGEERAKGNILERFSAQQFPDLHSELNLSSLELGDSALYFCASSARRGADNEQFFGPGTRLTVL.

J is TRBJ2-5 and V is TRBV4-2; D is uncertain. The V gene lost 5 bases and the J gene lost 0 bases, with 10 bases spanning the gap. The CDR3 spans 14 residues. CDR1 and CDR2 from the germline V gene are LGHNA and YNFKEQ. The CDR3 nucleotides are TGTGCCAGCAGCACGCGGCAACACCAAGAGACCCAGTACTTC. Its protein product is CASSTRQHQETQYF.

The V call is TRBV14, the J call TRBJ2-7; TRBD1 is a possible D gene (5 bases). V shed 1 base and J shed 5 bases, with 15 bases lying between them. CDR1 and CDR2 from the germline V gene are SGHDN and FVKESK. CDR3 length: 15 residues. CDR3 in DNA: TGTGCCAGCAGCCAAGGGCGACAGTCGACCCACGAGCAGTACTTC. It yields the protein CASSQGRQSTHEQYF.

V is TRBV5-4 and J is TRBJ1-1; 8 nucleotides align to TRBD1. Germline V CDR1 and CDR2: SGHNT, YYREEE (reference sequence). This CDR3 spans 14 amino acids. The ends lost 4 bases at V and 1 base at J; junction bases unmatched: 3. The CDR3: CASSQGAGNTEAFF. Written as DNA, the CDR3 is TGTGCCAGCAGCCAGGGGGCTGGGAACACTGAAGCTTTCTTT.

This chain uses TRBV7-3 with TRBJ2-7, with a possible D match to TRBD2 (5 bases). Germline V gene sequence: CDR1 SGHTA, CDR2 FQGTGA. V lost 1 base and J 2 bases, leaving 12 bases between the germline ends. The CDR3 is made up of 15 amino acids. The CDR3 nucleotides are TGTGCCAGCAGCTTAATCCCGGGAACTCCCTACGAGCAGTACTTC. This sequence encodes CASSLIPGTPYEQYF.

V gene TRBV11-3 combines with J gene TRBJ2-1; 8 bases align to TRBD2. V shed 3 bases, J shed 7 bases, and the junction held 14 bases outside the gene matches. Per the germline V gene, CDR1 is SGHNT and CDR2 is YENEEA. There are 17 residues in the CDR3. This CDR3 is CASSFEPGTSGKNEQFF. As DNA, the CDR3 is TGTGCCAGCAGCTTCGAACCCGGGACTAGTGGGAAAAATGAGCAGTTCTTC.

This chain connects TRBV11-2 to TRBJ2-1; D call uncertain. CDR1 and CDR2 (germline): SGHAT, FQNNGV. The CDR3 runs to 12 residues. Trimming pared 0 bases from V and 8 bases from J, leaving 5 bases between. The CDR3 reads CASSLDHYEQFF. CDR3 DNA sequence: TGTGCCAGCAGCTTAGATCACTATGAGCAGTTCTTC.

V is TRBV25-1 and J is TRBJ1-1, with a weak D call TRBD1 (5 bases). Trimming took 5 bases from V and 1 from J, leaving 8 bases between them. The CDR3 sequence is 13 residues long. CDR1 and CDR2 (germline): MGHDK, SYGVNS. The CDR3 region is CASSSGQNTEAFF. The CDR3 DNA reads TGTGCCAGCAGTTCCGGACAGAACACTGAAGCTTTCTTT.

The genes are TRBV28 and TRBJ1-1; D may be TRBD1 (5 bases). Trimming cost V 0 bases and J 1 base, with 6 bases left between them. Germline CDR1 and CDR2: MDHEN and SYDVKM. This CDR3 region has 14 residues. CDR3 residues: CASSLWTANTEAFF. CDR3 DNA sequence: TGTGCCAGCAGTTTATGGACAGCGAACACTGAAGCTTTCTTT.

This CDR3 is CASSYLYGYTF. CDR3 coding DNA: TGTGCCAGCAGTTACCTCTATGGCTACACCTTC. The chain recombines TRBV6-2 or TRBV6-3 with TRBJ1-2, with no clear D. This CDR3 region has 11 residues. V was cut by 2 bases and J by 4 bases, with 2 bases left in between. Germline CDR1 MNHEY, CDR2 SVGEGT.

The chain carries TRBV7-9 and TRBJ2-2; 7 bases align to TRBD1. CDR1 and CDR2 (germline): SEHNR, FQNEAQ (reference sequence). The CDR3 sequence is 18 residues long. J lost 0 bases, V lost 1 base, and 8 bases had no gene match. The CDR3: CASSLGWQGEPNTGELFF. DNA for the CDR3: TGTGCCAGCAGCTTAGGGTGGCAGGGGGAGCCGAACACCGGGGAGCTGTTTTTT.

V and J are TRBV7-3 and TRBJ1-2, with 7 positions matching TRBD1. Trimming took 5 bases from V and 4 from J; bases not matched to a gene: 13. The CDR3 has 16 residues. Germline V lookup: CDR1 SGHTA, CDR2 FQGTGA. CDR3 residues: CASSLHPRGRGYGYTF. Here the CDR3 DNA reads TGTGCCAGCAGCCTACATCCTAGGGGGCGGGGCTATGGCTACACCTTC.

About this clone: A read error may be the cause here, since a much bigger clone is one base away. The V gene is TRBV5-4, the J gene TRBJ1-2, with D perhaps matching TRBD1 (5 bases). The ends were cut back, 4 bases at V and 3 bases at J, with 10 bases in the middle. CDR1 SGHNT and CDR2 YYREEE come from the germline V gene (reference sequence). This CDR3 region has 13 residues. This CDR3 reads CASSPRGDYGYTF. CDR3 nucleotide sequence: TGTGCCAGCAGCCCACGGGGGGACTATGGCTACACCTTC.

This sequence joins TRBV6-4 and TRBJ1-4; D unresolved. The germline V and J ends were trimmed by 2 bases and 8 bases, with 15 bases remaining between them. The length of the CDR3 is 15 residues. The germline CDR1 and CDR2 sequences are MRHNA and SNTAGT. CDR3 residues: CASSDTLPGREKLFF. The CDR3 bases are TGTGCCAGCAGTGACACGCTACCGGGGAGAGAAAAACTGTTTTTT.

As concerns this clone: Within the sample, other DNA sequences also encode this same CDR3. This rearrangement joins TRBV30 to TRBJ1-3; D uncertain. Trimming pared 2 bases from V and 2 bases from J, leaving 13 bases between. The CDR3 covers 15 residues. Germline V gene lookup returns CDR1 GTSNPN and CDR2 SVGIG (reference sequence). CDR3 in amino acids: CAWSPLRGPGNTIYF. The CDR3 DNA is TGTGCCTGGAGTCCCCTTAGAGGTCCTGGAAACACCATATATTTT.